This TCR beta chain was identified during a study of beta chain features in type 1 diabetes. This clone was seen a handful of times. What was sequenced were expressed TCRB transcripts, since all of the isolated RNA had been reverse transcribed. Measured with immunoSEQ multiplex PCR; TCRdb has only the in-frame clones, and not every one. The sample lists 350,000 to 450,000 clones, roughly 15% occurring once. Donors underwent one heparinised blood draw, 95 to 150 mL on average. The sequence came from a woman younger than 35 in good health. The sample comprised naive CD4+ T cells from blood.

In DNA, the CDR3 is TGTGCCAGCAGAGAAACACGCCGTTCTAACACTGAAGCTTTCTTT. This gives the protein CASRETRRSNTEAFF. The chain links TRBV27 to TRBJ1-1; D ambiguous. CDR3 length: 15 amino acids. V gave up 6 bases and J gave up 2 bases, with 16 bases separating them. CDR1 and CDR2 from the germline V gene are MNHEY and SMNVEV (reference sequence).